Following are 3 T cell receptor beta chains from one sample sequenced in a study of T cells after yellow fever vaccination (dated by TCRdb to between 2017 and 2020). Interpreted using the paper, the treatment or condition label stands for: live attenuated yellow fever vaccine strain. Libraries were built with 5' RACE. Reads for this sample came from an Illumina HiSeq 2500. Clones were called with MiXCR by TCRdb after fastp trimmed the public reads at Q25, and only in-frame beta chains were retained. Each CDR3 protein appears once, grouped with its most common genes and DNA. The sample table contains about 360,000 distinct CDR3 sequences; only one count was recorded for over 5% of them. About 15% of the sample belongs to the ten largest clones. The input for sequencing was PBMCs, taken 5 days after the yellow fever booster vaccination. The receptor source for this set is a man aged 25 to 40 who received the YFV17D yellow fever vaccine.

The chain combines TRBV12-2 with TRBJ1-2; TRBD1, the table's D call, lacks a check against the DNA. TRBV12-2 is designated a pseudogene. This CDR3 has 19 amino acids. The CDR3 DNA follows: TGTGCAAGTCGCTTAGCGCCAGGGACAGGGGGCTCCACTAACTATGGCTACACCTTC. The encoded protein is CASRLAPGTGGSTNYGYTF.

The chain joins TRBV9 to TRBJ2-1; D unclear. CDR3 length equals 15 residues. V lost 4 bases and J 2 bases, leaving 13 bases between the germline ends. In germline, CDR1 is SGDLS, CDR2 YYNGEE. The CDR3: CASSLDLSPYNEQFF. The CDR3 DNA sequence: TGTGCCAGCAGCCTTGACTTAAGCCCCTACAATGAGCAGTTCTTC.

This clonotype has at least ten counts. The chain recombines TRBV5-4 with TRBJ2-3, with TRBD2 matching over 7 bases. Germline V gives CDR1 SGHNT, CDR2 YYREEE (reference sequence). Trimming at V came to 4 bases and at J to 1 base, leaving 6 bases not matched to a gene. The CDR3 length is 15 residues. CDR3 in DNA: TGTGCCAGCAGCGCTAGCGGAGGGGGCACAGATACGCAGTATTTT. As protein: CASSASGGGTDTQYF.